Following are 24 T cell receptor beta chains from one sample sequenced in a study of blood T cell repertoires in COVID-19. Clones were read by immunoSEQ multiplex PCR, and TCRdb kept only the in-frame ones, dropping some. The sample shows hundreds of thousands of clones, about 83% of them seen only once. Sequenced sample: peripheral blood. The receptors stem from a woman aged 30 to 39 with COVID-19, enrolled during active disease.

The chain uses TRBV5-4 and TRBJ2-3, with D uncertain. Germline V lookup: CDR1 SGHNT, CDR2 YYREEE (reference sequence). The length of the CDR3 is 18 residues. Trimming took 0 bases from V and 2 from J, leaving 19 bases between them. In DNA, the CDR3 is TGTGCCAGCAGCTTGGCCGAGTCTAGTTTCGGGTTCACAGATACGCAGTATTTT. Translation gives CASSLAESSFGFTDTQYF.

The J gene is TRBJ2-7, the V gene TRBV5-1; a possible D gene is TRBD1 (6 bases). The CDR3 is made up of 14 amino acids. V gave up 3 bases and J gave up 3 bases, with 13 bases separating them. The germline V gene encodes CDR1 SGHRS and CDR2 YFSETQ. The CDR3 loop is CASSWGPDLYEQYF. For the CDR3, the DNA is TGCGCCAGCAGCTGGGGGCCGGACCTCTACGAGCAGTACTTC.

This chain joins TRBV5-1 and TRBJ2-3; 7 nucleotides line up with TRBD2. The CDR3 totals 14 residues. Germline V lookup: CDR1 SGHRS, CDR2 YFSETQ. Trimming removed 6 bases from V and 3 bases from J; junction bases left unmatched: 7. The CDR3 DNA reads TGCGCCAGCAACCGGGAGGTCGGGACAGATACGCAGTATTTT. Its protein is CASNREVGTDTQYF. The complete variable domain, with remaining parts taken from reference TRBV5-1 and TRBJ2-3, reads KAGVTQTPRYLIKTRGQQVTLSCSPISGHRSVSWYQQTPGQGLQFLFEYFSETQRNKGNFPGRFSGRQFSNSRSEMNVSTLELGDSALYLCASNREVGTDTQYFGPGTRLTVL.

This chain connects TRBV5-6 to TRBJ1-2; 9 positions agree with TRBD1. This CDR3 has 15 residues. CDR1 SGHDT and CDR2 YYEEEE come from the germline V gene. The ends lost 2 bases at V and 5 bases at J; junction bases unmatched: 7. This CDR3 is CASSFAPGQGYGYTF. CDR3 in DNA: TGTGCCAGCAGCTTTGCCCCGGGACAGGGTTATGGCTACACCTTC.

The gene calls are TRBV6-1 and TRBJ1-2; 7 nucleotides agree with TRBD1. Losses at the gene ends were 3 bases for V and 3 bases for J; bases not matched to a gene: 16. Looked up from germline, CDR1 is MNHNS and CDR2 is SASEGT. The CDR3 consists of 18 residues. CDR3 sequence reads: CASSDPLDRSLRDYGYTF. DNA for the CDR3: TGTGCCAGCAGTGACCCCCTGGACAGGAGTCTACGGGACTATGGCTACACCTTC.

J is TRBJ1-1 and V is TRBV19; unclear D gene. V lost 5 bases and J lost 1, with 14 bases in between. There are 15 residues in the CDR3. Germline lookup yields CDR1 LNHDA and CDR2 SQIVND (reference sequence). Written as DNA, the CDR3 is TGTGCCAGTAGTCATAACAATTACAGGAACACTGAAGCTTTCTTT. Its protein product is CASSHNNYRNTEAFF.

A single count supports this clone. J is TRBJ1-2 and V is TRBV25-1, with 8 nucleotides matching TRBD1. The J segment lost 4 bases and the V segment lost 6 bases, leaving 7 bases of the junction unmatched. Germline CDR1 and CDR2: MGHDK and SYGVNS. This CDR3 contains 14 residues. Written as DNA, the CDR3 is TGTGCCAGCAGCGTTGGACAGGGAAGCTATGGCTACACCTTC. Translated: CASSVGQGSYGYTF.

CDR3 bases: TGTGCCAGCAGTTTGCTCGCGAATGAGCAGTTCTTC. Translating gives CASSLLANEQFF. The chain has TRBV12-3 or TRBV12-4 and TRBJ2-1; no definite D call. V was pared by 3 bases and J by 7 bases, with 7 bases between. The CDR3 is made up of 12 amino acids.

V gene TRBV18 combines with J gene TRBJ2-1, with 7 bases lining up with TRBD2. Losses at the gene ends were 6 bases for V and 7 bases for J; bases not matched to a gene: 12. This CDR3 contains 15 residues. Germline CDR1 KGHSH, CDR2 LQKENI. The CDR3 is CASSLRLATHNEQFF. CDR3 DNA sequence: TGTGCCAGCTCGCTGCGACTAGCTACCCATAATGAGCAGTTCTTC.

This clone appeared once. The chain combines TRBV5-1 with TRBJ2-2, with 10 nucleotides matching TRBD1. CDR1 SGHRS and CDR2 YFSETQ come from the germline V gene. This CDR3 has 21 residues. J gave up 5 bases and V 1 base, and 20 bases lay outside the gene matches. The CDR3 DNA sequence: TGCGCCAGCAGCTTGTTTTCTCGCGTTACGAGGGACAGGGGAAGGACCGGGGAGCTGTTTTTT. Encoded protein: CASSLFSRVTRDRGRTGELFF.

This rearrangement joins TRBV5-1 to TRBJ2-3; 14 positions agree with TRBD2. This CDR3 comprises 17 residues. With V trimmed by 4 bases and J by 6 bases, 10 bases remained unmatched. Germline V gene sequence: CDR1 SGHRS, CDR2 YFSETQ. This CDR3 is CASSLAGTSGSMDTQYF. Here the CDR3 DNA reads TGCGCCAGCAGCCTCGCCGGGACTAGCGGGAGCATGGATACGCAGTATTTT.

The CDR3 sequence is CASSLTSGDTQYF. The CDR3, as DNA: TGTGCCAGCAGTTTAACTAGCGGGGATACGCAGTATTTT. J is TRBJ2-3 and V is TRBV12-3 or TRBV12-4; TRBD2 agrees at 9 bases. Trimming removed 2 bases from V and 6 bases from J; junction bases left unmatched: 0. There are 13 residues in the CDR3.

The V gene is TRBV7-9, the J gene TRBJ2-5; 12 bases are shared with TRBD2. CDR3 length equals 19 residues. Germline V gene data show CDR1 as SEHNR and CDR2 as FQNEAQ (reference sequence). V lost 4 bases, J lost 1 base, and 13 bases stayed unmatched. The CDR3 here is CASSSSQRTSGEIQETQYF. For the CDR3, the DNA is TGTGCCAGCAGCTCCTCACAAAGGACTAGCGGGGAGATCCAAGAGACCCAGTACTTC.

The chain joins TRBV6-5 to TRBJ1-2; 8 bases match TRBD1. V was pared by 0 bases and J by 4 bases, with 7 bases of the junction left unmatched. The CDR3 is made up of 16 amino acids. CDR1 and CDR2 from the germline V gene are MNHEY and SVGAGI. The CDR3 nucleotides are TGTGCCAGCAGTTACTCCGGGACAGGTCTTTTCTATGGCTACACCTTC. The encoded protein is CASSYSGTGLFYGYTF.

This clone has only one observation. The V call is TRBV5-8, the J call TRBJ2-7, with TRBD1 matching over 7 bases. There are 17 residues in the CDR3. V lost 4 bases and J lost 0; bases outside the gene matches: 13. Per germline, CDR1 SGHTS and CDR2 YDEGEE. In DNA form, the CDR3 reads TGTGCCAGCAGCACCGGGACAGACCTACTGAGCTCCTACGAGCAGTACTTC. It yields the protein CASSTGTDLLSSYEQYF.

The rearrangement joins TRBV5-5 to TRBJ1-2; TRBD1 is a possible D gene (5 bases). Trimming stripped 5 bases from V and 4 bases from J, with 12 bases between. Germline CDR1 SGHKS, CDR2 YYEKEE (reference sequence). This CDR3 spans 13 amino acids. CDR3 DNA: TGTGCCAGCAGTCGGGGGGAAAGCTATGGCTACACCTTC. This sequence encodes CASSRGESYGYTF.

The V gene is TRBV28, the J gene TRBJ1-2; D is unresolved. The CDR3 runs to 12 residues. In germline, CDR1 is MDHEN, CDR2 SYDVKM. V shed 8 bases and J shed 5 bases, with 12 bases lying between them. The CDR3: CASSQPGYGYTF. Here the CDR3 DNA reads TGTGCCAGCTCTCAGCCGGGGTATGGCTACACCTTC.

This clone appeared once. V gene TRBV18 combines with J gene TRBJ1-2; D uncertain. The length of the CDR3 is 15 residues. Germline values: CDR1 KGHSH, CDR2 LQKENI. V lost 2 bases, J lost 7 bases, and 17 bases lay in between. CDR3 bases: TGTGCCAGCTCACCAGTGCCTCTAGGAGCGAGTGGCTACACCTTC. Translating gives CASSPVPLGASGYTF.

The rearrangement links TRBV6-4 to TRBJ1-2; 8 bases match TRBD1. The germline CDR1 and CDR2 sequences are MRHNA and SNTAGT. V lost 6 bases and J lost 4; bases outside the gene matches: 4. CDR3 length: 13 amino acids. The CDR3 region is CASSRGLGYGYTF. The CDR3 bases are TGTGCCAGCAGCAGGGGGCTGGGCTATGGCTACACCTTC.

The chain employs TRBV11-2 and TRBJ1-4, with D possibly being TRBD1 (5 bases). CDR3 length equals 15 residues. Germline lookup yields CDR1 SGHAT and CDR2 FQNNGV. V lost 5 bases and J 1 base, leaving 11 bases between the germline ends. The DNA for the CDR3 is TGTGCCAGCAGCCCCTCGGGGGAAACTAATGAAAAACTGTTTTTT. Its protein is CASSPSGETNEKLFF.

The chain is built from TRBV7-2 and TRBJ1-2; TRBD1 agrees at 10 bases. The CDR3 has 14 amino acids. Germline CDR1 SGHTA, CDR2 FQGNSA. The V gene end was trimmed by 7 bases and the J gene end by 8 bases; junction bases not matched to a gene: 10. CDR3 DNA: TGTGCCAGCATCATGGCCGGGACAGGGGCGGGCTACACCTTC. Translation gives CASIMAGTGAGYTF. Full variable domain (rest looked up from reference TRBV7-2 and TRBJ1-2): GAGVSQSPSNKVTEKGKDVELRCDPISGHTALYWYRQSLGQGLEFLIYFQGNSAPDKSGLPSDRFSAERTGGSVSTLTIQRTQQEDSAVYLCASIMAGTGAGYTFGSGTRLTVV.

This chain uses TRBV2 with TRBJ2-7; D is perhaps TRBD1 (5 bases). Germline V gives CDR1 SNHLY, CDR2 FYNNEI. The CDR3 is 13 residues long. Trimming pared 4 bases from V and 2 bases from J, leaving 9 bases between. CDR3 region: CASSGTLPYEQYF. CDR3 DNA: TGTGCCAGCAGTGGGACACTCCCCTACGAGCAGTACTTC.

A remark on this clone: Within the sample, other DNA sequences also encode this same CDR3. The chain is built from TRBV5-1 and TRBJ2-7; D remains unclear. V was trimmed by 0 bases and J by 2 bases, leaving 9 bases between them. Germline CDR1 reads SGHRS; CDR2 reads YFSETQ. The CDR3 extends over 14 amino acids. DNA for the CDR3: TGCGCCAGCAGCTTGGCCGGCGGAACCTACGAGCAGTACTTC. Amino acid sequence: CASSLAGGTYEQYF.

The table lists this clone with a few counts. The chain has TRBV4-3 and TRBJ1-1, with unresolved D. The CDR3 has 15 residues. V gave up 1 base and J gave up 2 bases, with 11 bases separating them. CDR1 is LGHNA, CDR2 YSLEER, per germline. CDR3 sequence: CASSQGGGRNTEAFF. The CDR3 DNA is TGCGCCAGCAGCCAAGGAGGCGGCAGAAACACTGAAGCTTTCTTT.